The source of this TCR beta chain is a study of TIL therapy for anti-PD-1-resistant metastatic lung cancer (dated by TCRdb to the early 2020s). For context, the study as a whole: Tumors were collected before any PD-1/PD-L1 blockade, after which patients were given nivolumab, and patients who progressed were given lymphodepletion, an infusion of expanded TIL and IL-2. Among the enrolled patients, the median age was roughly 50 years (range roughly 38-85), and the median tumor PD-L1 proportion score was roughly 6.4%. The cohort was predominantly lung adenocarcinoma, with several EGFR-mutant and two ALK-rearranged tumors, and half of patients were current or former smokers. Across the cohort, whole-exome sequencing showed a median non-synonymous tumor mutation burden of about 1.5 mutations per megabase. T cell receptor beta sequencing of tumor and peripheral blood was used to follow clonotypes across the tumor, the expanded TIL product and serial blood samples. Here is what the overall study found, with its caveats: The study protocol defined all tumor marker inferences as exploratory. The cohort was highly selected, including more treatment-naive, never-smoker and oncogene-addicted patients than is typical, which limits generalizability. The baseline peripheral repertoire was partially replaced by infused TIL clonotypes, which then decayed over months, and no apparent association between persistence and response was found.

Explained via the paper, the time point label denotes: pre-treatment sample, taken before nivolumab and TIL therapy. Between October 2017 and early 2020, a dual-center phase I trial enrolled adults who had stage 4 NSCLC. Samples came from a single-arm, open-label phase I trial of tumor-infiltrating lymphocyte therapy with nivolumab in advanced non-small cell lung cancer. Mononuclear cells from blood collected in EDTA tubes were isolated on a Ficoll gradient and snap-frozen as pellets, and DNA was then extracted using a Qiagen mini-prep kit. Using bias-controlled multiplex PCR with the immunoSEQ v3 hsTCRB kit, the TCR beta CDR3 regions were amplified from genomic DNA. The TCR libraries were sequenced on an Illumina NextSeq 500 to approximately 2.1 million read pairs for survey level or 5-6 million read pairs for deep level. Per the source publication's procedure: V, D and J genes were assigned, non-productive sequences were removed, and clonality was reported by immunoSEQ Analyzer software. Repertoires of infused TIL and blood were compared using productive Simpson clonality and the Morisita overlap index of productive TRB rearrangements. For each clone in blood, the absolute clonotype count was estimated by multiplying the lymphocyte count by the CD3+ fraction and by the clone's productive frequency. TCRdb mirrors the immuneACCESS table, restricted to in-frame sequences. Some clones are absent from its copies; in checked studies, under half trace to an unresolved V gene, and the reason for the others is unknown. Clone size and the V and J calls come from that table; the DNA yielded D and trimming. This sample lists about 19,000 clones; almost 80% were detected once. The ten largest clones capture under 8% of the sample.

This clone has only one observation. Its binding antigen is unknown. No per-base quality is available; no much larger clone lies one base away. This TCR was recovered from a person aged 25-85 years with non-small cell lung cancer. The material was blood, obtained at baseline.

The nucleotide sequence is TGTGCCAGCAGCTTATCCAGGGGCGCCGAGCAGTACTTC. This yields the protein CASSLSRGAEQYF. The V gene is TRBV7-2 and the J gene is TRBJ2-7, with a weak D call of TRBD1 (6 bases match). Trimming costs V 2 bases and J 6 bases, and their ends lie 11 bases apart. According to the germline V gene, CDR1 reads SGHTA and CDR2 reads FQGNSA. From the cysteine up to the phenylalanine, the CDR3 has a length of 13 residues. Solely the CDR3 DNA is kept, with 39 bases framed from the first base.